What follows are 8 T cell receptor beta chains derived from one specimen sequenced in a study of response to subunit inactivated influenza vaccine. TCRdb fed the RT-PCR reads into MiXCR, producing one record per CDR3 protein. The repertoire holds under 200,000 distinct CDR3 sequences, with about 10% as singletons. The specimen was CD8+ T cells sorted from PBMCs, collected roughly 24 months after vaccination. The receptors come from a man between 45 and 75 years old who received an inactivated influenza vaccine.

This clonotype has just a few counts. V is TRBV7-2 and J is TRBJ2-3; D is perhaps TRBD1 (7 bases). Per germline, CDR1 SGHTA and CDR2 FQGNSA. The CDR3 spans 15 residues. The ends were cut back, 5 bases at V and 4 bases at J, with 16 bases in the middle. CDR3 residues: CASSPRRGLSDTQYF. For the CDR3, the DNA is TGTGCCAGCAGCCCTCGGAGGGGGCTGTCAGATACGCAGTATTTT.

Only a few counts were recorded for this clonotype. The V gene is TRBV7-9, the J gene TRBJ2-2; D uncertain. Germline V lookup: CDR1 SEHNR, CDR2 FQNEAQ (reference sequence). The V end lost 10 bases, the J end lost 3 bases, and 9 bases lay between the germline ends. The CDR3 loop spans 12 amino acids. CDR3 protein: CAIKAYTGELFF. CDR3 coding DNA: TGTGCCATCAAGGCATACACCGGGGAGCTGTTTTTT.

This clonotype was seen a few times. The genes are TRBV6-1 and TRBJ2-7; 10 bases are a match to TRBD2. CDR3 length equals 14 residues. With V trimmed by 8 bases and J by 3 bases, 7 bases remained unmatched. The germline CDR1 and CDR2 sequences are MNHNS and SASEGT. CDR3 loop: CASGWTSGFYEQYF. For the CDR3, the DNA is TGTGCCAGCGGATGGACTAGCGGCTTCTACGAGCAGTACTTC.

The chain uses TRBV7-9 and TRBJ2-2; D is ambiguous. CDR3 size: 14 residues. The V end lost 0 bases, the J end lost 5 bases, and 7 bases lay between the germline ends. Per the germline V gene, CDR1 is SEHNR and CDR2 is FQNEAQ (reference sequence). CDR3 sequence reads: CASSLAVPTGELFF. In DNA, the CDR3 is TGTGCCAGCAGCTTAGCGGTTCCTACCGGGGAGCTGTTTTTT.

This clonotype was counted many times. The chain employs TRBV20-1 and TRBJ2-1; D remains unclear. Germline CDR1 reads DFQATT; CDR2 reads SNEGSKA (reference sequence). V lost 6 bases to trimming and J lost 6 bases, with 9 bases between them. The length of the CDR3 is 11 residues. The CDR3 spells CSATQLNEQFF. As DNA, the CDR3 is TGCAGTGCAACTCAACTCAATGAGCAGTTCTTC.

The chain couples TRBV5-1 to TRBJ2-6; no clear D. There are 14 residues in the CDR3. The germline V gene has CDR1 SGHRS and CDR2 YFSETQ. The V and J ends lost 3 bases and 3 bases respectively, with 7 bases between them. CDR3 loop: CASSSFLGANVLTF. CDR3 nucleotides: TGCGCCAGCAGCTCGTTTCTTGGGGCCAACGTCCTGACTTTC.

Ten or more counts support this clonotype. The rearrangement uses TRBV5-1 and TRBJ2-3; D is possibly TRBD1 (5 bases). The CDR3 is 15 amino acids. V gave up 0 bases and J gave up 0 bases, with 8 bases separating them. The germline gives CDR1 SGHRS, CDR2 YFSETQ. The CDR3 is CASSLEQVSTDTQYF. The CDR3 DNA is TGCGCCAGCAGCTTGGAACAGGTTAGCACAGATACGCAGTATTTT.

This clonotype was seen a few times. The chain uses TRBV19 and TRBJ1-6; 11 nucleotides line up with TRBD1. This CDR3 contains 15 residues. Trimming removed 5 bases from V and 9 bases from J; junction bases left unmatched: 6. Germline loops: CDR1 LNHDA, CDR2 SQIVND (reference sequence). CDR3 amino acids: CASSGQGAGFSPLHF. CDR3 coding DNA: TGTGCCAGTAGTGGACAGGGGGCAGGTTTTTCACCCCTCCACTTT.